The 2 T cell receptor beta chains below were found in one sample sequenced in a study of blood T cell repertoires in COVID-19. Profiling relied on immunoSEQ multiplex PCR, and the TCRdb table lists in-frame clones only, not all of them. The data hold a few hundred thousand clones, with 80% to 90% observed a single time. The sample comprised PBMCs or T cells enriched from blood (not recorded which). Receptors were obtained from a woman in her 30s who had recovered from COVID-19.

This clone occurred a few times. The gene calls are TRBV19 and TRBJ1-5; 8 positions match TRBD1. V trimming: 4 bases; J trimming: 4 bases; junction bases outside the gene matches: 6. This CDR3 region has 15 residues. Germline V gives CDR1 LNHDA, CDR2 SQIVND (reference sequence). The CDR3 protein is CASSNRDRPNQPQHF. The CDR3 DNA sequence: TGTGCCAGTAGTAACCGGGACAGGCCGAATCAGCCCCAGCATTTT.

CDR3 nucleotide sequence: TGTGCCAGCAGTATCACTACAGGGGGGGTTTGGAATAATGAAAAACTGTTTTTT. Encoded protein: CASSITTGGVWNNEKLFF. J is TRBJ1-4 and V is TRBV28; 8 nucleotides align to TRBD1. Germline CDR1 MDHEN, CDR2 SYDVKM. The CDR3 length is 18 residues. Trimming removed 5 bases from V and 4 bases from J; junction bases left unmatched: 15.